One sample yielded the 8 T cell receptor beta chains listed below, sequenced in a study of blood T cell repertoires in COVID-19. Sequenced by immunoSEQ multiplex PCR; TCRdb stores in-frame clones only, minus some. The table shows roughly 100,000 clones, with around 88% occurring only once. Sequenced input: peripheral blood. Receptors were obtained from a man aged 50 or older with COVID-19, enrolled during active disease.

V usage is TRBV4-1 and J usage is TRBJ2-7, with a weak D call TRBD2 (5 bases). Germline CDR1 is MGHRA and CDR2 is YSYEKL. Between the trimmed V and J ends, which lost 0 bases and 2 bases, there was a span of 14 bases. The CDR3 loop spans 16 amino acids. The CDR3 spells CASSQDKTAGAYEQYF. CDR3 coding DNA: TGCGCCAGCAGCCAAGATAAAACAGCCGGGGCCTACGAGCAGTACTTC.

This CDR3 is CASSYRDYEQYF. Here the CDR3 DNA reads TGTGCCAGCAGCTACAGGGACTACGAGCAGTACTTC. J is TRBJ2-7 and V is TRBV7-9; maybe TRBD1 (6 bases). The V end lost 4 bases, the J end lost 3 bases, and 7 bases lay between the germline ends. Germline V gene lookup returns CDR1 SEHNR and CDR2 FQNEAQ (reference sequence). The CDR3 sequence is 12 residues long.

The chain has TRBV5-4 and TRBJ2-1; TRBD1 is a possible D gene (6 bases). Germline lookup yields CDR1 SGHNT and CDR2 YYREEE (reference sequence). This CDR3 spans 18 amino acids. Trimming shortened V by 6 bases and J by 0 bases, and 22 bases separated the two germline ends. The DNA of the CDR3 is TGTGCCAGCACCACCAAGGAGAGGGGCAGGGGCTCCTACAATGAGCAGTTCTTC. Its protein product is CASTTKERGRGSYNEQFF.

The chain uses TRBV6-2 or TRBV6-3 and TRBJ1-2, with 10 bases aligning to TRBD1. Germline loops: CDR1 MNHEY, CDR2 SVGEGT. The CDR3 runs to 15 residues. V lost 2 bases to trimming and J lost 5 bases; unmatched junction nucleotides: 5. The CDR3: CASSYDRGRGYGYTF. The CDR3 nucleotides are TGTGCCAGCAGTTACGACAGGGGGCGCGGGTATGGCTACACCTTC.

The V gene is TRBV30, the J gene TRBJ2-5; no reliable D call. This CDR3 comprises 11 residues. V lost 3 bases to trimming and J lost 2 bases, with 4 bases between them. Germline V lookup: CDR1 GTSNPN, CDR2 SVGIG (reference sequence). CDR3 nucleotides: TGTGCCTGGAGCAGGCAAGAGACCCAGTACTTC. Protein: CAWSRQETQYF.

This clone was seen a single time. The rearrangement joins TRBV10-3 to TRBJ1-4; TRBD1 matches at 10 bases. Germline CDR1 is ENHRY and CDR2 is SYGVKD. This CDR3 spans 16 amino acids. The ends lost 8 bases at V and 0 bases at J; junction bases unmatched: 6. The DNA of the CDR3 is TGTGCCATCCGGGACAGGGGACGGTCAACTAATGAAAAACTGTTTTTT. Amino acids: CAIRDRGRSTNEKLFF.

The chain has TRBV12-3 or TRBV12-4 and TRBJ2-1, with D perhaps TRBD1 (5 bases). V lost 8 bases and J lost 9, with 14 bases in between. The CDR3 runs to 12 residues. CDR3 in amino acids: CASAIGAGEQFF. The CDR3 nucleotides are TGTGCCAGCGCAATTGGGGCCGGTGAGCAGTTCTTC.

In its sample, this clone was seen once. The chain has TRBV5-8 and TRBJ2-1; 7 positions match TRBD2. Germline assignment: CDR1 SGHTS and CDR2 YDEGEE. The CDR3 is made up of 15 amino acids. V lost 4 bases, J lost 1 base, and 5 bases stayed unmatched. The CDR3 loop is CASSLGGGSYNEQFF. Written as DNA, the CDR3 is TGTGCCAGCAGCCTGGGCGGGGGTTCCTACAATGAGCAGTTCTTC.